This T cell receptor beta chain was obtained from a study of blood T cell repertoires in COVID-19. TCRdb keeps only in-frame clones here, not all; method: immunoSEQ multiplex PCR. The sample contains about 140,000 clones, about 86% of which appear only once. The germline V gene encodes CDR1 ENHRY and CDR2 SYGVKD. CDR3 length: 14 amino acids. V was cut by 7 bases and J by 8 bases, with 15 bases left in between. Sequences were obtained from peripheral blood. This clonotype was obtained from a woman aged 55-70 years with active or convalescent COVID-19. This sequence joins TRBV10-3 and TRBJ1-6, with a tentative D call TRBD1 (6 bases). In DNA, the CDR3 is TGTGCCATCACAACAGGGCTAGGGGATTCACCCCTCCACTTT. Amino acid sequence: CAITTGLGDSPLHF.